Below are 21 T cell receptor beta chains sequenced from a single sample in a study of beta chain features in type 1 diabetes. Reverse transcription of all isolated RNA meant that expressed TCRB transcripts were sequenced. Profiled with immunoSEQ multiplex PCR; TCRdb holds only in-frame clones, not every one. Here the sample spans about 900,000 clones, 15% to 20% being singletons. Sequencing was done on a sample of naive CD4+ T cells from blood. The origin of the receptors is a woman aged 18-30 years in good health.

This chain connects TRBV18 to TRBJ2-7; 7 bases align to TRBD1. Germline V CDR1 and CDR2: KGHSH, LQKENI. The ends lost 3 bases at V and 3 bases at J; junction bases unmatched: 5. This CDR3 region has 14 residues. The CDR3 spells CASSPGTELYEQYF. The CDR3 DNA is TGTGCCAGCTCACCCGGGACAGAGCTCTACGAGCAGTACTTC.

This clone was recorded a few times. CDR3: CASSLVTGAGELFF. The CDR3 bases are TGTGCCAGCAGCTTAGTAACAGGAGCCGGGGAGCTGTTTTTT. The chain is built from TRBV7-2 and TRBJ2-2; perhaps TRBD1 as D (5 bases). Germline V gene sequence: CDR1 SGHTA, CDR2 FQGNSA. V was cut by 1 base and J by 6 bases, with 9 bases left in between. The CDR3 loop spans 14 amino acids.

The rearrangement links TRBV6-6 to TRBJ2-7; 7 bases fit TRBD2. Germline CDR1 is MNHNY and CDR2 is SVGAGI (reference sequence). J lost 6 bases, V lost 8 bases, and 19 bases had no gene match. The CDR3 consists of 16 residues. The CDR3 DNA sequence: TGTGCCAGCGCCCGGGGATTGCGGGAGTGGGCCAGCGAGCAGTACTTC. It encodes CASARGLREWASEQYF.

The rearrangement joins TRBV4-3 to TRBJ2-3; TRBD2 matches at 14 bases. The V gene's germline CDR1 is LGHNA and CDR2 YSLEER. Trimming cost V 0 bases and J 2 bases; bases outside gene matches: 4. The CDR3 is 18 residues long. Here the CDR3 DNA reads TGCGCCAGCAGCCAAGACGGGACTAGCGGGGGCCTCACAGATACGCAGTATTTT. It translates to CASSQDGTSGGLTDTQYF.

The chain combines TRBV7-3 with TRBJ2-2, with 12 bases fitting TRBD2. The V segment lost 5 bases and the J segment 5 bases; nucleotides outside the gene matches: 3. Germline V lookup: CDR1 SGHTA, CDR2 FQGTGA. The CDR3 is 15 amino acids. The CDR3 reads CASSRTSGTTGELFF. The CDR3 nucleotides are TGTGCCAGCAGCCGGACTAGCGGGACGACCGGGGAGCTGTTTTTT.

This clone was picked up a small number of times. CDR3 loop: CASSYSTADEQFF. In nucleotides, the CDR3 is TGTGCCAGCAGTTACTCGACGGCGGATGAGCAGTTCTTC. V is TRBV6-5 and J is TRBJ2-1; D gene unclear. Germline V gene sequence: CDR1 MNHEY, CDR2 SVGAGI. The CDR3 loop spans 13 amino acids. V was cut by 0 bases and J by 8 bases, with 8 bases left in between.

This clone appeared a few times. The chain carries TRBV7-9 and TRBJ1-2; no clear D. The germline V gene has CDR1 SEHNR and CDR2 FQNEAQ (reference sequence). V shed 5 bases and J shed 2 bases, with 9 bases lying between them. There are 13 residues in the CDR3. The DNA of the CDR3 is TGTGCCAGCAGCCGCGGCGGGAACTATGGCTACACCTTC. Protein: CASSRGGNYGYTF. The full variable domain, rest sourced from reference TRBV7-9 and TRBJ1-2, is DTGVSQNPRHKITKRGQNVTFRCDPISEHNRLYWYRQTLGQGPEFLTYFQNEAQLEKSRLLSDRFSAERPKGSFSTLEIQRTEQGDSAMYLCASSRGGNYGYTFGSGTRLTVV.

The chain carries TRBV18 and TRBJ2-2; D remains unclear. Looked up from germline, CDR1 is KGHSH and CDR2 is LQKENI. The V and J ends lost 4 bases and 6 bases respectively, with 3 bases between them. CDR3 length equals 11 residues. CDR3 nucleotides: TGTGCCAGCTCACAAGCCGGGGAGCTGTTTTTT. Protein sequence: CASSQAGELFF.

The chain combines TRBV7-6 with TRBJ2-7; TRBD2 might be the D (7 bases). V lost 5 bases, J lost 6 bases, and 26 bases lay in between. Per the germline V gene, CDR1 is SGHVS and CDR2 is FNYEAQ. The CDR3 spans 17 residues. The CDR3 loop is CASSQRGGAGHNGEQYF. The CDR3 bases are TGTGCCAGCAGCCAACGTGGGGGAGCGGGACACAACGGCGAGCAGTACTTC.

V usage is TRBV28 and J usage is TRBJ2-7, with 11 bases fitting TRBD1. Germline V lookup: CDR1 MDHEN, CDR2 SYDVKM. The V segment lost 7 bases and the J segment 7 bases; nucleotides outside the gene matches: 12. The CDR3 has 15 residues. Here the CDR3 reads CASTSHGTGGREQYF. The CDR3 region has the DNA TGTGCCAGCACCTCACATGGGACAGGGGGTCGAGAGCAGTACTTC.

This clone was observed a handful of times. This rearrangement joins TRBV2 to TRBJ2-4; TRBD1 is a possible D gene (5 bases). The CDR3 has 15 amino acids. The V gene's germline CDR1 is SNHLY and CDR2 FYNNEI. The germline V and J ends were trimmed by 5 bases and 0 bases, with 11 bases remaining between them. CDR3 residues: CASSQTGRAKNIQYF. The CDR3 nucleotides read TGTGCCAGCAGTCAAACAGGCCGAGCCAAAAACATTCAGTACTTC.

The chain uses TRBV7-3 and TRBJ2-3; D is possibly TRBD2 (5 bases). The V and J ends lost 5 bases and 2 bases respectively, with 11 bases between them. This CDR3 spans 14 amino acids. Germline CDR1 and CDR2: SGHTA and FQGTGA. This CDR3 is CASSEGAHTDTQYF. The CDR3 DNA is TGTGCCAGCAGCGAGGGAGCCCACACAGATACGCAGTATTTT.

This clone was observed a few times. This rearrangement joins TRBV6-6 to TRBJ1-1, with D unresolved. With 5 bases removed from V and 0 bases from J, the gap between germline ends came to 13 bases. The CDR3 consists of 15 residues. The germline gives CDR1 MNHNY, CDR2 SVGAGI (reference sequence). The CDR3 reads CASSNPTVMNTEAFF. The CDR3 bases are TGTGCCAGCAGTAACCCGACCGTAATGAACACTGAAGCTTTCTTT.

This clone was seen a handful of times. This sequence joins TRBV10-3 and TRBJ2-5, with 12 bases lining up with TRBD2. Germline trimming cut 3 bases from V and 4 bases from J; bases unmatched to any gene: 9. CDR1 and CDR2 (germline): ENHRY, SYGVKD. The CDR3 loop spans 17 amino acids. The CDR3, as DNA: TGTGCCATCAGTGATTCGACGACTAGCGGGAGTATAGAGACCCAGTACTTC. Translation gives CAISDSTTSGSIETQYF.

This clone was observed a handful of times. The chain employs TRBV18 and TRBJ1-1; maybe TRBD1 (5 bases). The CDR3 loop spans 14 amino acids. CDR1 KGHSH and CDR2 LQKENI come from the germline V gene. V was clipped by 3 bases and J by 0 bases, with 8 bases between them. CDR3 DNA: TGTGCCAGCTCACCTGCAGGGTTGAACACTGAAGCTTTCTTT. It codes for CASSPAGLNTEAFF.

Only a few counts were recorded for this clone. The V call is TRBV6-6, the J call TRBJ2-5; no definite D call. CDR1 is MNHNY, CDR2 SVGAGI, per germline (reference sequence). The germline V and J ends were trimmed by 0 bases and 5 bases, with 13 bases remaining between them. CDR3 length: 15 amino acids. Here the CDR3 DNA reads TGTGCCAGCAGTTACTCGAGTGGGTTCAGGGAGACCCAGTACTTC. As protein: CASSYSSGFRETQYF.

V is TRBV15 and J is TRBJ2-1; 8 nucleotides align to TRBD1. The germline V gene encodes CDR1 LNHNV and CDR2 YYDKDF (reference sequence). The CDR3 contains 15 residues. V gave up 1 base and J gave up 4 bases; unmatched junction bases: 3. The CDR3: CATSRGQGPYNEQFF. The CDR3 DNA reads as TGTGCCACCAGCAGAGGACAGGGGCCTTACAATGAGCAGTTCTTC.

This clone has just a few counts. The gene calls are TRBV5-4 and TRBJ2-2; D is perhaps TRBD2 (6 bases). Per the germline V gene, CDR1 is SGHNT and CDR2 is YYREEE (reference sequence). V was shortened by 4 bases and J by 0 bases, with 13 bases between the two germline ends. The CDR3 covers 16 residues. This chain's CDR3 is CASSPRTTANTGELFF. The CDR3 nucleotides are TGTGCCAGCAGCCCCCGGACTACCGCGAACACCGGGGAGCTGTTTTTT.

The CDR3 region has the DNA TGTGCCAGCAGCCGAAGGACTAGCCCCTACAATGAGCAGTTCTTC. Translation: CASSRRTSPYNEQFF. The rearrangement links TRBV7-2 to TRBJ2-1; 8 nucleotides align to TRBD2. From germline, CDR1 is SGHTA and CDR2 FQGNSA. The CDR3 loop spans 15 amino acids. Losses at the gene ends were 5 bases for V and 2 bases for J; bases not matched to a gene: 5. The entire variable domain, with the rest obtained from reference TRBV7-2 and TRBJ2-1, is as follows: GAGVSQSPSNKVTEKGKDVELRCDPISGHTALYWYRQSLGQGLEFLIYFQGNSAPDKSGLPSDRFSAERTGGSVSTLTIQRTQQEDSAVYLCASSRRTSPYNEQFFGPGTRLTVL.

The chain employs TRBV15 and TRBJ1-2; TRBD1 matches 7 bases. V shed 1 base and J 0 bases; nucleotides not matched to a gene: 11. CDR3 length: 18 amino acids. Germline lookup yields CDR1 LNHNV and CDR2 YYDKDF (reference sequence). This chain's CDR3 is CATSRGPGQKLSNYGYTF. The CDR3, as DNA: TGTGCCACCAGCAGAGGCCCGGGACAGAAGCTCTCTAACTATGGCTACACCTTC.

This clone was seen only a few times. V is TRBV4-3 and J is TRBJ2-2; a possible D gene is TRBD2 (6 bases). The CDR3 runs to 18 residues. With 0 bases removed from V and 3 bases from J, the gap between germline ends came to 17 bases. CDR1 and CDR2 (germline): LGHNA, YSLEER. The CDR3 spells CASSQDPVREWDTGELFF. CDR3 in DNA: TGCGCCAGCAGCCAAGATCCGGTCCGGGAGTGGGACACCGGGGAGCTGTTTTTT.